Presented here are 9 T cell receptor beta chains from one specimen sequenced in a study of breast tumors, draining lymph nodes, adjacent tissues. Via MiXCR, TCRdb re-called the multiplex PCR reads, giving one row per CDR3 protein. Seen here are 30,000 to 40,000 distinct CDR3 sequences, around a third observed once, and the top ten hold approximately 11%. The sequenced sample was breast tumor tissue. The receptors here all came from a female donor with breast cancer. Some clones in this sample may be carry-over from other donors' samples.

V gene TRBV12-3 or TRBV12-4 combines with J gene TRBJ2-1; 8 bases match TRBD1. This CDR3 is built from 15 residues. The ends lost 4 bases at V and 3 bases at J; junction bases unmatched: 5. DNA of the CDR3: TGTGCCAGCAGTTCCTCCGGGACAGGCTACAATGAGCAGTTCTTC. Translated, it gives CASSSSGTGYNEQFF.

This chain joins TRBV13 and TRBJ2-3; D gene ambiguous. CDR1 is PRHDT and CDR2 is FYEKMQ in the germline V gene (reference sequence). Deletions cut 3 bases from V and 4 bases from J, with 20 bases between. The CDR3 has 17 amino acids. DNA of the CDR3: TGTGCCAGCAGCTTGTGGTCTGGGCGGATGAAACCAGATACGCAGTATTTT. This codes for CASSLWSGRMKPDTQYF.

In regard to this clonotype: Because the CDR3 is missing its conserved closing phenylalanine or tryptophan, this is likely a read error. V usage is TRBV24-1 and J usage is TRBJ2-6, with D possibly TRBD1 on 6 matching bases. V lost 3 bases and J lost 2, with 10 bases in between. CDR1 is KGHDR, CDR2 SFDVKD, per germline. There are 16 residues in the CDR3. CDR3 protein: CATSDAGETGANVLTV. For the CDR3, the DNA is TGTGCCACCAGTGATGCAGGGGAGACTGGGGCCAACGTCCTGACTGTC.

This clonotype was detected many times. The chain links TRBV6-2 or TRBV6-3 to TRBJ2-1; perhaps TRBD2 as D (5 bases). V was trimmed by 2 bases and J by 3 bases, leaving 17 bases between them. The CDR3 length is 17 residues. Germline V lookup: CDR1 MNHEY, CDR2 SVGEGT. The CDR3 region is CASSYRRGPSFYNEQFF. The CDR3 DNA reads TGTGCCAGCAGTTACAGGAGAGGGCCCTCCTTCTACAATGAGCAGTTCTTC.

On this clonotype itself: At one end the junction does not follow the germline gene, possibly because of a read error. J is TRBJ2-1 and V is TRBV2; D possibly corresponds to TRBD2 (5 bases). Germline loops: CDR1 SNHLY, CDR2 FYNNEI. The CDR3 has 13 amino acids. The CDR3 nucleotides are TGTGCCAGCAGTGAAAGACTACCCGATGAGCAGTCCTTC. Protein: CASSERLPDEQSF.

This clonotype is a singleton in its sample. The chain links TRBV5-8 to TRBJ2-1; D may be TRBD2 (5 bases). The germline V gene encodes CDR1 SGHTS and CDR2 YDEGEE. Trimming pared 5 bases from V and 5 bases from J, leaving 20 bases between. This CDR3 has 16 amino acids. The CDR3 loop is CASRQQRRVAHNEQFF. Written as DNA, the CDR3 is TGTGCCAGCAGACAACAGCGGAGAGTGGCACACAATGAGCAGTTCTTC.

Remarks on this clonotype: A much larger clone is a single base away; this may be a read error. The chain joins TRBV5-6 to TRBJ2-1; D is ambiguous. The germline V gene has CDR1 SGHDT and CDR2 YYEEEE. CDR3 length equals 14 residues. In DNA form, the CDR3 reads TGTGCCAGCAGCTTGGCCAGGCGCAACAATGAGCGGTTCTTC. Amino acid sequence: CASSLARRNNERFF.

The chain recombines TRBV4-3 with TRBJ1-1, with 7 bases fitting TRBD1. This CDR3 contains 16 residues. The V segment lost 1 base and the J segment 7 bases; nucleotides outside the gene matches: 12. Germline V gene lookup returns CDR1 LGHNA and CDR2 YSLEER. CDR3 nucleotides: TGCGCCAGCAGCCAAGTAGTAAGGGGCAGGGGGTTTGAAGCTTTCTTT. Translated: CASSQVVRGRGFEAFF.

V usage is TRBV4-3 and J usage is TRBJ2-1, with D maybe TRBD2 (5 bases). This CDR3 has 17 residues. The V end was cut by 0 bases, the J end by 5 bases, with 17 bases between. CDR1 is LGHNA and CDR2 is YSLEER in the germline V gene. The CDR3 protein is CASSQDWGLRANNEQFF. CDR3 bases: TGCGCCAGCAGCCAAGATTGGGGTTTGAGGGCCAACAATGAGCAGTTCTTC.